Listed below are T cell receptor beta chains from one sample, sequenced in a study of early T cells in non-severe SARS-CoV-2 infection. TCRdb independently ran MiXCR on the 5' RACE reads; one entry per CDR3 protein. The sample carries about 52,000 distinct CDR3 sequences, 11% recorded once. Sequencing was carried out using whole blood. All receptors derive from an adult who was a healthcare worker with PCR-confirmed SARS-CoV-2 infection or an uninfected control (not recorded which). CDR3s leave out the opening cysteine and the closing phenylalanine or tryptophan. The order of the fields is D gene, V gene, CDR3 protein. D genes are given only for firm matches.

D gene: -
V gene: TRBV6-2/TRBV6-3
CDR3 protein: ASSYMRADTQY

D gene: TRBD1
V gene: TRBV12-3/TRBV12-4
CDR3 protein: ASSPWGQGDNEQF

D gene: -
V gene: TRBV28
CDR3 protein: ASSLGGINSPLH

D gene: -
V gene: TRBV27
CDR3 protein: ASSFRGYNEQF

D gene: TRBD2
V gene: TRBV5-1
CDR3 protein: ASSLSTSGSLADTQY

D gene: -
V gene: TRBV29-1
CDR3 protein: SVGVGDTQY

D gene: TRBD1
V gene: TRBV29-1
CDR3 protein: SAVTGEETQY

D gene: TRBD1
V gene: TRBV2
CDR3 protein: ASTEVRVRGQETQY

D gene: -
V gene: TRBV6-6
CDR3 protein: ASNPGRGGNTEAF

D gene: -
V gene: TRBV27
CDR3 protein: ASSLPEVDG

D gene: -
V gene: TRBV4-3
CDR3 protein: ASSQDLGPNTEAF

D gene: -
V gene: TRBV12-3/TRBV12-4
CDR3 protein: ASSWDVSSSGANVLT

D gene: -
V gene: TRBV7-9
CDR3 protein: ATGVQSSYEQY

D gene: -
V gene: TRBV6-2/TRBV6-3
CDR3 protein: ASKGYTGELF

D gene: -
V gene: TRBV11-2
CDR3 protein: ASSWGFSYEQY

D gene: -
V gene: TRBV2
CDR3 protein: ASKGGPTRTGELF

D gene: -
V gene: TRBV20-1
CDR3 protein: SAQGGRGVSYEQY

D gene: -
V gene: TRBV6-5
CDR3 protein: ASWREPPNLNTEAF

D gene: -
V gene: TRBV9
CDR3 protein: ASSLAEGPGSKQY

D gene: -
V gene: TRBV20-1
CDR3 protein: SARDPQGSLETQY

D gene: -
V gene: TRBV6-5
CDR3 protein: ASSYSGDEDYGYT

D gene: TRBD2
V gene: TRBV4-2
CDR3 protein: ASSRVDSGGTYEQY

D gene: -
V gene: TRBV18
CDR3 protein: ASSPVSTATNEKLF

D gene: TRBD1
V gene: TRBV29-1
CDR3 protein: SFTLGQAML

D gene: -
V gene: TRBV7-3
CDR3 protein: ASSLVMGPDNEQF

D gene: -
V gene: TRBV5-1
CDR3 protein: ASSLALSMPDTQY

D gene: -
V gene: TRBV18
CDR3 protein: ASSPSRDTEAF

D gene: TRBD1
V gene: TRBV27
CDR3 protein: ASSQWTGAGAKPQH

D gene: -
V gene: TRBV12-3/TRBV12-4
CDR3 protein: ASSWMAGPNEQF

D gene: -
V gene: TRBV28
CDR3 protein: ASSFPFDTQY

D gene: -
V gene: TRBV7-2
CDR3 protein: ASSLGSGANVLT

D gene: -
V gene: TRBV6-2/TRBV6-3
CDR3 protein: ASSYPSGELF

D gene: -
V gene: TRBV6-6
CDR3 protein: ASSYGREGQPQH

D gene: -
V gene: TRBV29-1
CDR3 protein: SVETGRNTIY

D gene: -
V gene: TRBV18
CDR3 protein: ASSSPDSFNIQY

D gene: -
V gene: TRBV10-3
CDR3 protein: AISEEYEQY

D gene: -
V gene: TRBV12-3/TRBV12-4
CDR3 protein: ASSLGVTYEQY

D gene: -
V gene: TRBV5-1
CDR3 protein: ASSSTTFGSEAF

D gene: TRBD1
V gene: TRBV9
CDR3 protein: ASSVGQGTEAF

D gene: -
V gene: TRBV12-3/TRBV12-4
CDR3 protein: ASTPVGSAGNTIY

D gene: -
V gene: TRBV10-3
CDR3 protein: AISDRAEQF

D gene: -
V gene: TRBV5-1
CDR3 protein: ASSLLAGMNNEQF

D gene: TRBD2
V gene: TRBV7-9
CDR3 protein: ASSPMGLAGDEQF

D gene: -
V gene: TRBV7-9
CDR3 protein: ASSLLSTRDQETQY

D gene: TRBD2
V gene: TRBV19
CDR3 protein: ASSRGTSEDTQY

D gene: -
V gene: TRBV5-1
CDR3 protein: ASSLEGGGYT

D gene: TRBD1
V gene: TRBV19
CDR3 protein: ASSLGQASSEAF

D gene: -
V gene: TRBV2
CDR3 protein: ASSVGYGYT

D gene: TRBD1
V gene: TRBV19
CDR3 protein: ASSMRGQRPQH

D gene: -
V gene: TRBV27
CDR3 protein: ASSSFLPSASSYNEQF

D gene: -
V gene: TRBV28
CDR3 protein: ASSLGWGPSNQPQH

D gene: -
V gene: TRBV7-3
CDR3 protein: ASSLNMDSPLH

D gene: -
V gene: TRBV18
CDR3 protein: ASSPPDSYGYT

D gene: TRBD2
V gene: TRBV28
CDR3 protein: ASRPGTTYTDTQY